One and the same sample provided the 20 T cell receptor beta chains below, sequenced in a study of cytomegalovirus exposure and HLA in healthy donors. Vbeta (60) and Jbeta (13) primers were used in the PCR. Assay used: immunoSEQ multiplex PCR; TCRdb lists only in-frame clones, some missing. The sample shows 150,000 to 200,000 clones, 75% to 85% of them seen only once. Specimen: PBMCs. These receptors were taken from a woman aged 18-29 years in good health and CMV-seronegative.

V gene TRBV28 combines with J gene TRBJ1-1; the match to TRBD1 covers 9 bases. Germline CDR1 is MDHEN and CDR2 is SYDVKM. The CDR3 extends over 15 amino acids. Unmatched junction bases numbered 6, after V lost 1 base and J lost 6 bases. The CDR3 DNA follows: TGTGCCAGCAGTTTATACAAACAGGGGGCCTCTGAAGCTTTCTTT. It codes for CASSLYKQGASEAFF.

The rearrangement uses TRBV14 and TRBJ2-5, with a possible D match to TRBD1 (5 bases). The CDR3 has 18 residues. Trimming stripped 4 bases from V and 0 bases from J, with 21 bases between. In germline, CDR1 is SGHDN, CDR2 FVKESK. The CDR3 region has the DNA TGTGCCAGCAGCCCAGGGTGGAGCTCCGCTCCGCACCAAGAGACCCAGTACTTC. Protein product: CASSPGWSSAPHQETQYF.

This chain connects TRBV2 to TRBJ1-5; possible D gene TRBD1, 5 bases. Trimming stripped 2 bases from V and 4 bases from J, with 12 bases between. In germline, CDR1 is SNHLY, CDR2 FYNNEI. This CDR3 has 15 amino acids. The CDR3 DNA reads TGTGCCAGCAGTGAATGGGGCTTCGGGAATCAGCCCCAGCATTTT. This translates into CASSEWGFGNQPQHF.

V gene TRBV28 combines with J gene TRBJ2-4; D ambiguous. CDR1 MDHEN and CDR2 SYDVKM come from the germline V gene. This CDR3 is 11 amino acids long. Between the trimmed V and J ends, which lost 3 bases and 7 bases, there was a span of 4 bases. The CDR3 sequence is CASSFGNIQYF. As DNA, the CDR3 is TGTGCCAGCAGTTTCGGGAACATTCAGTACTTC.

This rearrangement joins TRBV20-1 to TRBJ2-7, with D maybe TRBD1 (6 bases). The CDR3 is made up of 11 amino acids. The germline V gene encodes CDR1 DFQATT and CDR2 SNEGSKA (reference sequence). Trimming took off 7 bases at V and 4 bases at J, with 11 bases between the two ends. The CDR3 is CSVRQGYEQYF. The CDR3 nucleotides are TGCAGTGTCAGGCAGGGGTACGAGCAGTACTTC.

As concerns this clone: At one end, the junction sequence differs from germline, possibly due to a read error. CDR3 coding DNA: TGCGCCAGCGGCTTGGGGACTAGCGGGAGGCAGGGGGAGACCCAGTACTTC. Its protein product is CASGLGTSGRQGETQYF. V gene TRBV5-1 combines with J gene TRBJ2-5; 15 bases fit TRBD2. Germline V CDR1 and CDR2: SGHRS, YFSETQ. The CDR3 is made up of 17 amino acids. The variable domain in full, with the rest retrieved from reference TRBV5-1 and TRBJ2-5, is KAGVTQTPRYLIKTRGQQVTLSCSPISGHRSVSWYQQTPGQGLQFLFEYFSETQRNKGNFPGRFSGRQFSNSRSEMNVSTLELGDSALYLCASGLGTSGRQGETQYFGPGTRLLVL.

The V and J genes are TRBV19 and TRBJ1-2, with 8 nucleotides matching TRBD1. V lost 4 bases to trimming and J lost 4 bases; unmatched junction nucleotides: 2. The CDR3 contains 13 residues. Germline V gene sequence: CDR1 LNHDA, CDR2 SQIVND (reference sequence). For the CDR3, the DNA is TGTGCCAGTAGTAACGGACAGGGCTATGGCTACACCTTC. The encoded protein is CASSNGQGYGYTF.

V gene TRBV7-8 combines with J gene TRBJ2-3; 8 bases are a match to TRBD2. The junction had 8 bases not matched to a gene; V was cut back by 5 bases and J by 4 bases. Per the germline V gene, CDR1 is SGHVS and CDR2 is FQNEAQ. The CDR3 contains 15 residues. The chain's CDR3 is CASSRTERESDTQYF. DNA of the CDR3: TGTGCCAGCAGCAGGACCGAGCGGGAGTCAGATACGCAGTATTTT.

The V gene is TRBV27, the J gene TRBJ1-3; 7 nucleotides agree with TRBD1. The J segment lost 0 bases and the V segment lost 5 bases, leaving 10 bases of the junction unmatched. The germline CDR1 and CDR2 sequences are MNHEY and SMNVEV (reference sequence). This CDR3 comprises 17 residues. For the CDR3, the DNA is TGTGCCAGCAGTCCGCCGACAGGGAAATTCTCTGGAAACACCATATATTTT. It specifies CASSPPTGKFSGNTIYF.

The rearrangement uses TRBV23-1 and TRBJ1-2; tentative D call: TRBD1 (6 bases). TRBV23-1 is identified as an open reading frame with a role that is uncertain. CDR3 size: 14 residues. V shed 7 bases and J shed 6 bases, with 18 bases lying between them. CDR3 loop: CASTSEGERNGYTF. The CDR3 coding sequence is TGCGCCAGCACCTCAGAGGGGGAGAGGAATGGCTACACCTTC.

The chain recombines TRBV7-9 with TRBJ2-1; perhaps TRBD2 as D (6 bases). This CDR3 region has 14 residues. Trimming took off 5 bases at V and 6 bases at J, with 14 bases between the two ends. CDR1 and CDR2 from the germline V gene are SEHNR and FQNEAQ (reference sequence). CDR3 nucleotides: TGTGCCAGCAGCCTGTGGGACTCGCCCAATGAGCAGTTCTTC. Protein product: CASSLWDSPNEQFF.

V usage is TRBV6-5 and J usage is TRBJ2-1; D is perhaps TRBD1 (6 bases). Germline lookup yields CDR1 MNHEY and CDR2 SVGAGI. V was shortened by 0 bases and J by 10 bases, with 13 bases between the two germline ends. CDR3 length: 14 amino acids. CDR3 residues: CASSYSPSDREQFF. The CDR3 region has the DNA TGTGCCAGCAGTTACTCCCCCTCCGACAGGGAGCAGTTCTTC.

The CDR3 nucleotides read TGTGCCAGCAGTCGGGTTCCGGGGACCGGGGAGCTGTTTTTT. It translates to CASSRVPGTGELFF. The chain has TRBV27 and TRBJ2-2; maybe TRBD2 (5 bases). The germline gives CDR1 MNHEY, CDR2 SMNVEV (reference sequence). V shed 5 bases and J shed 5 bases, with 12 bases lying between them. The CDR3 sequence is 14 residues long.

V usage is TRBV29-1 and J usage is TRBJ2-3; a weak D match, TRBD2 (5 bases). V shed 6 bases and J shed 0 bases, with 13 bases lying between them. The CDR3 is 14 residues long. Germline V lookup: CDR1 SQVTM, CDR2 ANQGSEA. The CDR3 bases are TGCAGCGTCCTCCGGCGGGTTAGCACAGATACGCAGTATTTT. It translates to CSVLRRVSTDTQYF.

J is TRBJ1-1 and V is TRBV19; D is unclear. This CDR3 region has 14 residues. The V and J ends lost 6 bases and 3 bases respectively, with 14 bases between them. Germline V gene sequence: CDR1 LNHDA, CDR2 SQIVND (reference sequence). The CDR3 nucleotides are TGTGCCAGTAGCCACGGGCGGGGTGACACTGAAGCTTTCTTT. Protein: CASSHGRGDTEAFF.

In DNA form, the CDR3 reads TGTGCCAGCAGCATTTTCGGGACAGGGGGTTTTAATGAAAAACTGTTTTTT. It specifies CASSIFGTGGFNEKLFF. The rearrangement joins TRBV27 to TRBJ1-4; 11 bases agree with TRBD1. The CDR3 is made up of 17 amino acids. The germline V gene has CDR1 MNHEY and CDR2 SMNVEV (reference sequence). V was pared by 6 bases and J by 4 bases, with 10 bases of the junction left unmatched. Based on the CDR3 plus reference TRBV27 and TRBJ1-4, the full variable domain is EAQVTQNPRYLITVTGKKLTVTCSQNMNHEYMSWYRQDPGLGLRQIYYSMNVEVTDKGDVPEGYKVSRKEKRNFPLILESPSPNQTSLYFCASSIFGTGGFNEKLFFGSGTQLSVL.

In its sample, this clone was seen a few times. The chain links TRBV9 to TRBJ1-3; 7 positions agree with TRBD1. Germline lookup yields CDR1 SGDLS and CDR2 YYNGEE. Trimming at V came to 3 bases and at J to 0 bases, leaving 9 bases not matched to a gene. This CDR3 region has 17 residues. CDR3 coding DNA: TGTGCCAGCAGCGCATTGGGACAGTGGGGCTCTGGAAACACCATATATTTT. This translates into CASSALGQWGSGNTIYF.

The chain combines TRBV11-1 with TRBJ2-1; 8 bases align to TRBD1. Germline V gene lookup returns CDR1 SGHAT and CDR2 FQDESV (reference sequence). V was pared by 5 bases and J by 8 bases, with 11 bases of the junction left unmatched. There are 15 residues in the CDR3. This CDR3 is CASSRLGQVSYEQFF. CDR3 DNA sequence: TGTGCCAGCAGCCGATTGGGACAGGTCTCTTATGAGCAGTTCTTC.

The chain is built from TRBV6-1 and TRBJ2-5; a weak D match, TRBD1 (5 bases). Trimming stripped 7 bases from V and 5 bases from J, with 14 bases between. The CDR3 spans 13 residues. Germline lookup yields CDR1 MNHNS and CDR2 SASEGT. Here the CDR3 DNA reads TGTGCCAGCAAGGCTAGGGGTGGTGAGACCCAGTACTTC. Protein product: CASKARGGETQYF.

This clone has only a few counts. The chain couples TRBV15 to TRBJ1-1; 9 bases match TRBD1. The V and J ends lost 3 bases and 6 bases, in that order; junction bases with no gene match: 8. Germline V lookup: CDR1 LNHNV, CDR2 YYDKDF (reference sequence). The CDR3 runs 15 residues. CDR3 bases: TGTGCCACCAGCAGCGAAACAGGGGGCAACGCTGAAGCTTTCTTT. Translated, it gives CATSSETGGNAEAFF.